This T cell receptor beta chain originates from a study of cytomegalovirus exposure and HLA in healthy donors (dated by TCRdb to 2016 to 2017). Notes on the research overall: An earlier analysis of approximately 590 of the donors reported 250 to 300 Gb of sequence data and 117 million unique TCR beta sequences from roughly 200 million T cells. An early release that covered about 600 HLA-typed donors contained 250 to 350 gigabases of sequencing data and 75 million to 100 million unique TCR sequences. Besides the first cohort of roughly 640 subjects, a separate validation cohort made up of 120 different subjects was used. Five DR-DQ haplotypes were handled as single units for association and clustering because linkage in the cohort was strong. Both class I and class II loci were covered by HLA typing, at four-digit resolution. The number of typed donors differed by locus: 629-630 for A, B, C, DRB1 and DQB1; 500 to 550 for DQA1; approximately 600 for DPA1; and around 490 for DPB1. The study was designed to test whether signatures of past pathogen exposure could be identified by cataloging public T cell receptors. Donor age, sex, ethnicity and CMV serostatus were compiled together with the repertoire data. Among the roughly 400 genotyped donors, under 90% belonged to the genetic ancestry cluster associated with self-reported Caucasian donors. All discovery cohort repertoires had been generated using a single sequencing platform. A later analysis re-examined previously published TCR beta repertoires from 500 to 700 donors and added high-resolution HLA genotyping to investigate patterns of TCR occurrence. To predict cytomegalovirus infection status, the study combined high-throughput TCR immunosequencing, statistical association of individual TCRs with disease status, and machine learning. Across some 400 genotyped donors of the cohort, an average of approximately 240,000 unique TCR beta nucleotide sequences per donor were sequenced, and roughly 20% of those sequences were non-productive. The later analysis used no new phenotypic data to find candidate immune exposures, relying instead on TCR beta sequences and their occurrence across donors. The T cell repertoires of 670 or so subjects were profiled by immunosequencing and related to cytomegalovirus serostatus. A later genetic analysis took genome-wide SNP genotypes for about 55% of the 666 donors and used that subset as a discovery cohort. An earlier analysis of some 600 of the donors applied high-throughput TCR beta sequencing to assess whether each TCR beta V gene segment acted as functional or pseudogenic. Findings and caveats that apply to the study as a whole: A later analysis reported that several top co-occurrence clusters appeared linked to parvovirus B19, influenza, CMV and Epstein-Barr virus. A further reported finding was that TCR beta sequences accurately predicted the HLA-A and HLA-B alleles for most subjects in the first cohort. Linkage disequilibrium might explain the correlated functional status among segregating V segments, but an unknown experimental factor could not be excluded. According to a later analysis, TCR association rates differed among HLA loci, with DRB1 alleles showing the most associated TCRs and HLA-C alleles showing the fewest. The cohort was sequenced for TCR beta chains only, and without alpha or paired-chain data the features that could be detected were limited. Three of the identified cytomegalovirus-associated TCR beta chains were confirmed in vitro to be specific for cytomegalovirus antigens. A later analysis found that HLA-associated TCR beta chains were more clonally expanded and had lower generation probabilities than equally common non-associated chains. The study listed 164 TCR beta chains as associated with cytomegalovirus. In a later analysis, most CMV-associated TCR beta chains were found to appear HLA-restricted, with HLA associations seemingly driven largely by CMV exposure. In an earlier analysis of 587 of the donors, most TCR beta V segments appeared in productive rearrangements about 87% or about 30% of the time, broadly matching IMGT annotations. Because HLA typing was unavailable for some donors at each locus, only the typed subset was used in association tests. A later genetic analysis associated a missense DCLRE1C variant with V-gene and J-gene trimming of TCR beta chains, and an independent cohort replicated the association. The sequencing pipeline was judged likely to have produced a cluster of highly shared sequence variants as a technical artifact. The presence/absence analyses assumed that sequencing depth was roughly uniform across donors, and that assumption may not be true. The authors suggested that the approach could potentially be generalized to other disease states and immunological phenotypes. When HLA alleles, especially DR and DQ, strongly co-occurred, attributing TCR associations to individual alleles was difficult. A later genetic analysis reported fewer N-insertions in productive TCRs among donors in an Asian-associated ancestry cluster than the roughly 720-donor mean. Because counts were too low, roughly 16 rarely observed V segments, including chromosome 9 orphons, were left out of the earlier analysis of some 640 of the donors. While some public TCRs were present in many individuals, most TCR sequences turned up only very rarely across donors. In both the original and validation cohorts, the classifier was reported to diagnose cytomegalovirus status with high specificity and sensitivity. For the cohort, immune exposure information was limited to CMV serostatus. A later analysis associated about 18,000 TCR beta sequences with specific HLA alleles at a false discovery rate of 0.05.

Comments on this clone: The antigen this receptor binds is unknown. No base-level quality is on record; no much larger clone is a single base apart.

The cohort was made up of about 670 healthy bone marrow donors. At the time of sampling, every cohort member was nominally healthy, though immune exposures that went unrecorded were likely present. The donor tested CMV seropositive, placing the donor among the 250 to 350 seropositive members of the cohort. Every donor gave a peripheral blood sample, and the peripheral blood mononuclear cells from that sample were used for TCR beta sequencing. Genomic DNA was extracted from the blood cell samples with the Qiagen DNeasy Blood Extraction Kit. The library was made by the immunoSEQ multiplex PCR assay. For the multiplex PCR, a mixture combining 60 forward primers for TCR Vbeta segments and 13 reverse primers for TCR Jbeta segments was used. A multiplex PCR assay on genomic DNA amplified the CDR3 region of rearranged TCR beta genes. Amplified TCR beta libraries were sequenced as 87-base-pair reads on the Illumina HiSeq System. As for how the authors treated the data: In a later analysis, 80 million or so unique TCR beta chains were counted across the 690 or so repertoires, and roughly 9.9 million of these chains were shared by at least two donors. To remove PCR and sequencing errors, raw reads were error-corrected and collapsed into unique sequences using a nearest-neighbor algorithm that merged closely related sequences. V, D and J gene segments were assigned by aligning CDR3 sequences to IMGT reference sequences. Each retained sequence needed at least a six-nucleotide match to both a V gene segment and a J gene segment. Rearrangements were classified as productive when the CDR3 lacked stop codons and remained in frame with V and J, and all other rearrangements were classified as non-productive. Following IMGT convention, CDR3 was defined as the stretch from the second conserved V-encoded cysteine up to the conserved J-encoded phenylalanine. Sequences without an unambiguous match to a single V gene segment were excluded from the earlier analysis of several hundred of the donors. An earlier analysis of a few hundred of the donors called V segments functional above 56.7% productive rearrangements and segregating when the between-donor standard deviation exceeded 5%. A statistical classification framework was built to diagnose cytomegalovirus status from the catalog of TCR beta chain sequences. V and J gene assignment, in a later analysis, came from comparing TCR nucleotide sequences with IMGT/GENE-DB human TR gene sequences. The TCRdist pipeline was used in a later analysis to assign CDR3 sequences and most-parsimonious VDJ recombination scenarios. In a later analysis, each TCR beta chain was defined by its CDR3 amino acid sequence together with its V-gene family, and reads lacking a unique V-gene family were excluded. A later analysis removed 450 to 600 highly shared, low-generation-probability nucleotide sequences to deal with suspected cross-contamination and a sequencing artifact. In a later analysis, a clonal expansion index was calculated for each public chain from normalized within-repertoire ranks of inferred template counts. Generation probabilities in a later analysis came from a VDJ recombination model fitted to out-of-frame rearrangements, and those results were checked against IGoR. A later analysis scored TCR-TCR, TCR-HLA and TCR-CMV co-occurrence with hypergeometric tests, applying a repertoire-size bias correction to TCR pairs. To estimate false discovery rates, a later analysis permuted the HLA or CMV assignments 20 times. In a later analysis, co-occurring TCRs were grouped with DBSCAN, and TCRdist sequence similarity was added when clustering was performed within HLA-allele-positive subsets. For co-occurrence clustering, repertoires with fewer than 30,000 or more than 120,000 public chains were excluded, along with several repertoires with anomalous nucleotide sharing. Held by TCRdb, this immuneACCESS table contains in-frame sequences only and omits some clones. Under half of the omission traces to an unresolved V gene where checked; the cause of the rest is unknown. V, J and clone size were drawn from that table, and D and trimming were deduced from the DNA. The sample data list fewer than 150,000 clones, and 60% to 85% of these were observed just once. 6.8% of the sample rests with the top ten.

This TCR derives from a man aged 35-49 years in good health and CMV-seropositive. The sequenced sample was PBMCs.

This receptor carries the CDR3 CASSYLDRGNYGYTF. The nucleotide sequence is TGTGCCAGCAGTTACTTGGACAGGGGGAACTATGGCTACACCTTC. The rearrangement joined TRBV6-5 to TRBJ1-2, with TRBD1 identical over 10 junction bases. The CDR1 and CDR2 encoded by the germline V gene are MNHEY and SVGAGI. For this chain, trimming is 1 base at the V end and 2 bases at the J end, and the number of junction bases without a gene match is 1. From the cysteine through the phenylalanine, the CDR3 covers 15 amino acids. The read is trimmed to its CDR3 DNA, 45 bases read in frame from base 1.